Detailed here is one T cell receptor (beta chain). What it binds is unknown. The sample comes from a study of T cells after yellow fever vaccination. Overall study context: With SMART-Seq v4 Ultra Low Input, the fractions containing low cell numbers were prepared. The study, taken as a whole, reports: In post-booster samples, most primary-vaccination clones reappeared (approximately 96% CD4, nearly 90% CD8).

The ends lost 2 bases at V and 5 bases at J; junction bases unmatched: 7. The CDR3 has 16 amino acids. Germline CDR1 SGHKS, CDR2 YYEKEE (reference sequence). TCRdb processed the 5' RACE reads anew with MiXCR; each CDR3 protein has one entry. The profile shows 450,000 to 550,000 distinct CDR3 sequences, 15% to 20% of them singletons. This sequence originates from a man aged 25-40 years who received the YFV17D yellow fever vaccine. V is TRBV5-5 and J is TRBJ2-2; 9 nucleotides agree with TRBD2. The specimen comprised PBMCs, sampled 15 days after the yellow fever booster vaccination. Here the CDR3 DNA reads TGTGCCAGCAGCTTCCTAGGCGGGAGGGATACCGGGGAGCTGTTTTTT. Its protein product is CASSFLGGRDTGELFF.